Below are 32 T cell receptor beta chains sequenced from a single sample in a study of molecular identifiers for immune sequencing clone quantification. One entry per CDR3 protein, called by TCRdb with MiXCR from the PCR reads. This sample has approximately 550,000 distinct CDR3 sequences, with about 22% found just once. Sequencing was performed on naive CD8+ T cells from blood, with Jurkat cell RNA spiked in. Subset described: FACS-sorted CD8+CD4-CCR7+CD45RA+ naive T cells. These receptors were taken from a human donor in good health. Some libraries in this study had Jurkat cell RNA spiked in.

The sample holds many counts of this clonotype. The chain has TRBV4-3 and TRBJ2-5; 11 bases line up with TRBD2. The CDR3 spans 15 residues. Unmatched junction bases numbered 3, after V lost 1 base and J lost 5 bases. The germline V gene has CDR1 LGHNA and CDR2 YSLEER. CDR3 sequence: CASSQALAGVETQYF. In DNA, the CDR3 is TGCGCCAGCAGCCAAGCACTAGCGGGGGTGGAGACCCAGTACTTC.

This clonotype has only a few counts. The rearrangement joins TRBV21-1 to TRBJ1-5; the table's D call, TRBD1, was not checked against the DNA. TRBV21-1 corresponds to a pseudogene. This CDR3 is 17 amino acids long. CDR3 loop: CASSKGTGARRGQPQHF. The CDR3 DNA reads TGTGCCAGCAGCAAAGGGACAGGGGCCCGTCGGGGTCAGCCCCAGCATTTT.

The sample holds a few counts of this clonotype. The rearrangement joins TRBV6-5 to TRBJ2-3, with a possible D match to TRBD1 (5 bases). CDR3 length equals 16 residues. Per germline, CDR1 MNHEY and CDR2 SVGAGI. V dropped 5 bases and J dropped 0 bases, with 15 bases sitting between them. The CDR3: CASSTWTYGSTDTQYF. CDR3 DNA sequence: TGTGCCAGCAGTACATGGACATATGGTAGCACAGATACGCAGTATTTT.

This clonotype was counted between two and nine times. The genes are TRBV13 and TRBJ2-3, with D unclear. This CDR3 is built from 14 residues. CDR1 is PRHDT and CDR2 is FYEKMQ in the germline V gene (reference sequence). Trimming took 5 bases from V and 2 from J, leaving 11 bases between them. CDR3 sequence: CASSPERVTDTQYF. DNA for the CDR3: TGTGCCAGCAGCCCCGAGAGAGTCACAGATACGCAGTATTTT.

In its sample, this clonotype was seen many times. The chain combines TRBV14 with TRBJ2-3; D unclear. The length of the CDR3 is 16 residues. V was shortened by 1 base and J by 1 base, with 12 bases between the two germline ends. Germline CDR1 and CDR2: SGHDN and FVKESK. CDR3 amino acids: CASSQVSRKRTDTQYF. CDR3 DNA sequence: TGTGCCAGCAGCCAAGTGAGCCGGAAGCGCACAGATACGCAGTATTTT.

This clonotype was counted ten times or more. The rearrangement joins TRBV5-4 to TRBJ2-3; D may be TRBD2 (5 bases). This CDR3 is 16 amino acids long. V lost 6 bases to trimming and J lost 0 bases, with 17 bases between them. The germline V gene encodes CDR1 SGHNT and CDR2 YYREEE (reference sequence). The CDR3 coding sequence is TGTGCCAGCAACTCTGTTGCGGCGGGTAGCACAGATACGCAGTATTTT. This gives the protein CASNSVAAGSTDTQYF.

V and J are TRBV20-1 and TRBJ2-3, with a possible D match to TRBD2 (7 bases). Germline V gene lookup returns CDR1 DFQATT and CDR2 SNEGSKA (reference sequence). CDR3 length equals 15 residues. With 6 bases removed from V and 3 bases from J, the gap between germline ends came to 19 bases. This CDR3 reads CSAGASGAWTDTQYF. The CDR3 coding sequence is TGCAGTGCGGGGGCAAGCGGGGCGTGGACAGATACGCAGTATTTT.

This clonotype was detected ten times or more. J is TRBJ1-2 and V is TRBV4-3; the D is unclear. CDR1 and CDR2 from the germline V gene are LGHNA and YSLEER. The CDR3 totals 15 residues. The V and J ends lost 0 bases and 5 bases respectively, with 13 bases between them. CDR3 DNA: TGCGCCAGCAGCCAAGATAAGGGTTTTAGTTATGGCTACACCTTC. Protein: CASSQDKGFSYGYTF.

This clonotype was detected a few times. This rearrangement joins TRBV12-3 or TRBV12-4 to TRBJ2-5; D not resolved. The V end was cut by 3 bases, the J end by 5 bases, with 10 bases between. CDR3 size: 13 residues. CDR3 loop: CASSFLELETQYF. The DNA for the CDR3 is TGTGCCAGCAGTTTTTTGGAGTTGGAGACCCAGTACTTC.

At least ten counts were recorded for this clonotype. The V call is TRBV6-2 or TRBV6-3, the J call TRBJ2-5, with TRBD2 as a possible D gene (5 bases). CDR1 is MNHEY, CDR2 SVGEGT, per germline. Deletions cut 2 bases from V and 2 bases from J, with 9 bases between. This CDR3 comprises 14 residues. Here the CDR3 reads CASSYTGGQETQYF. As DNA, the CDR3 is TGTGCCAGCAGTTACACTGGAGGTCAAGAGACCCAGTACTTC.

Of note for this clonotype: It is likely a read error, because the conserved phenylalanine at the end of the CDR3 is missing. The rearrangement uses TRBV7-6 and TRBJ2-2; possibly TRBD1 or TRBD2 for D (5 bases each). Trimming removed 5 bases at V and 5 bases at J, with 15 bases between. This CDR3 spans 15 amino acids. The V gene's germline CDR1 is SGHVS and CDR2 FNYEAQ. The CDR3 protein is CASSPGTGGTGELFV. In DNA form, the CDR3 reads TGTGCCAGCAGCCCCGGGACGGGCGGAACCGGGGAGCTGTTTGTT.

This clonotype was seen ten or more times. V usage is TRBV28 and J usage is TRBJ2-3, with D possibly being TRBD2 (5 bases). CDR3 length: 16 residues. Trimming stripped 4 bases from V and 0 bases from J, with 14 bases between. Germline loops: CDR1 MDHEN, CDR2 SYDVKM. DNA of the CDR3: TGTGCCAGCAGTTCGGTGGGCGGGTCGAGCACAGATACGCAGTATTTT. This encodes CASSSVGGSSTDTQYF.

As concerns this clonotype: This may arise from a read error, as a much more abundant clone is one base away. V usage is TRBV2 and J usage is TRBJ2-2, with D perhaps being TRBD1 or TRBD2 (5 bases each). The germline V gene encodes CDR1 SNHLY and CDR2 FYNNEI. The CDR3 length is 18 residues. V was shortened by 0 bases and J by 7 bases, with 21 bases between the two germline ends. The CDR3 DNA sequence: TGTGCCAGCAGTGAAGCGAAGGGGAGTAGGGTCCGGGTCGGGGAGCTGTTTTTT. This gives the protein CASSEAKGSRVRVGELFF.

This clonotype was seen a few times. Here the CDR3 DNA reads TGTGCCAGCAGTCCCCGACTAGCGGGGGTGAGGGAGCAGTACTTC. Translated, it gives CASSPRLAGVREQYF. The chain joins TRBV28 to TRBJ2-7, with 12 bases fitting TRBD2. Trimming at V came to 5 bases and at J to 7 bases, leaving 9 bases not matched to a gene. Germline V gene sequence: CDR1 MDHEN, CDR2 SYDVKM. The CDR3 contains 15 residues.

The chain uses TRBV4-3 and TRBJ2-3; 7 nucleotides line up with TRBD1. The V and J ends lost 0 bases and 4 bases, in that order; junction bases with no gene match: 10. The CDR3 runs to 17 residues. Germline V gene lookup returns CDR1 LGHNA and CDR2 YSLEER. The CDR3 protein is CASSQDSQRQGADTQYF. The CDR3 DNA reads TGCGCCAGCAGCCAAGATTCCCAGCGACAGGGTGCAGATACGCAGTATTTT.

This chain joins TRBV18 and TRBJ2-5; TRBD1 matches 8 bases. Germline values: CDR1 KGHSH, CDR2 LQKENI. J lost 2 bases, V lost 3 bases, and 5 bases had no gene match. CDR3 size: 15 residues. CDR3 loop: CASSPLDRAQETQYF. In nucleotides, the CDR3 is TGTGCCAGCTCACCCTTGGACAGGGCTCAAGAGACCCAGTACTTC.

The table lists this clonotype with many counts. J is TRBJ2-3 and V is TRBV4-3, with TRBD2 matching 12 bases. The CDR3 has 15 residues. The germline V gene encodes CDR1 LGHNA and CDR2 YSLEER. V was pared by 6 bases and J by 4 bases, with 5 bases of the junction left unmatched. CDR3 residues: CASSSSGRVPDTQYF. In DNA form, the CDR3 reads TGCGCCAGCAGTTCTAGCGGGAGGGTCCCAGATACGCAGTATTTT.

The rearrangement joins TRBV12-3 or TRBV12-4 to TRBJ2-2; 9 bases align to TRBD1. V shed 3 bases, J shed 4 bases, and the junction held 3 bases outside the gene matches. The CDR3 runs 15 residues. CDR3 DNA sequence: TGTGCCAGCAGTTTCGGACAGGGGATCACCGGGGAGCTGTTTTTT. This translates into CASSFGQGITGELFF.

The sample holds many counts of this clonotype. This chain links TRBV20-1 with TRBJ2-7, with 9 bases identical to TRBD2. The junction had 8 bases not matched to a gene; V was cut back by 1 base and J by 1 base. CDR3 size: 16 residues. Germline V gene lookup returns CDR1 DFQATT and CDR2 SNEGSKA (reference sequence). CDR3 region: CSARGPTSGASYEQYF. DNA for the CDR3: TGCAGTGCTAGAGGGCCGACTAGCGGAGCTTCCTACGAGCAGTACTTC.

This clonotype has ten or more counts. This rearrangement joins TRBV29-1 to TRBJ1-3; a weak D match, TRBD1 (5 bases). CDR1 is SQVTM and CDR2 is ANQGSEA in the germline V gene. The CDR3 consists of 14 residues. With 2 bases removed from V and 4 bases from J, the gap between germline ends came to 12 bases. This CDR3 is CSVEIGAFGNTIYF. Written as DNA, the CDR3 is TGCAGCGTTGAAATTGGGGCATTCGGAAACACCATATATTTT.

This clonotype was seen a few times. This rearrangement joins TRBV2 to TRBJ1-2, with unresolved D. Germline CDR1 is SNHLY and CDR2 is FYNNEI. There are 14 residues in the CDR3. V gave up 8 bases and J gave up 0 bases, with 13 bases separating them. The CDR3 DNA is TGTGCCAGCCTGGGCAGTACAGCTAACTATGGCTACACCTTC. It translates to CASLGSTANYGYTF.

The V call is TRBV20-1, the J call TRBJ2-1, with 8 bases that match TRBD2. J was trimmed by 0 bases and V by 1 base; bases with no gene match: 11. In germline, CDR1 is DFQATT, CDR2 SNEGSKA (reference sequence). This CDR3 is built from 18 residues. This CDR3 is CSARVAGGGGVSYNEQFF. CDR3 nucleotide sequence: TGCAGTGCTAGAGTAGCCGGGGGGGGCGGGGTCTCCTACAATGAGCAGTTCTTC.

This clonotype was seen only a few times. This sequence joins TRBV28 and TRBJ2-6; 7 bases are shared with TRBD1. Germline values: CDR1 MDHEN, CDR2 SYDVKM. Unmatched junction bases numbered 11, after V lost 6 bases and J lost 3 bases. There are 17 residues in the CDR3. The CDR3 is CASRSTQQGIGANVLTF. CDR3 sequence (DNA): TGTGCCAGCAGATCAACGCAACAGGGGATTGGGGCCAACGTCCTGACTTTC.

Regarding this clonotype: The junction differs from germline at one of its ends, possibly a read error. The chain carries TRBV20-1 and TRBJ2-5, with TRBD1 identical over 9 bases. This CDR3 region has 13 residues. Germline CDR1 is DFQATT and CDR2 is SNEGSKA (reference sequence). The CDR3 region is CSAREGQGETQCF. CDR3 coding DNA: TGCAGTGCTAGAGAGGGACAGGGAGAGACCCAGTGCTTC.

Comments on this clonotype: A much larger clone differs from this one at a single base, so this may be a read error. J is TRBJ2-3 and V is TRBV29-1; 7 nucleotides agree with TRBD2. This CDR3 spans 14 amino acids. The germline V gene has CDR1 SQVTM and CDR2 ANQGSEA. In DNA, the CDR3 is TGCGGCGTTCGTCCGGCGGGAGTTTCAGATACGCAGTATTTT. It translates to CGVRPAGVSDTQYF.

This clonotype was seen ten or more times. CDR3 in DNA: TGCGCCAGCAGCGGGACTAGCCCCTACGAGCAGTACTTC. This gives the protein CASSGTSPYEQYF. The rearrangement links TRBV5-1 to TRBJ2-7, with TRBD2 matching over 9 bases. The junction had 1 base not matched to a gene; V was cut back by 4 bases and J by 2 bases. In germline, CDR1 is SGHRS, CDR2 YFSETQ. The length of the CDR3 is 13 residues.

This clonotype was detected ten times or more. The J gene is TRBJ2-3, the V gene TRBV11-2, with TRBD2 matching over 7 bases. The J segment lost 12 bases and the V segment lost 3 bases, leaving 15 bases of the junction unmatched. The CDR3 has 15 residues. Germline values: CDR1 SGHAT, CDR2 FQNNGV. This chain's CDR3 is CASSFAQRLALFQYF. In DNA, the CDR3 is TGTGCCAGCAGCTTCGCCCAAAGACTAGCCTTGTTTCAGTATTTT.

CDR3 nucleotides: TGTGCCAGCAGTTCGACGCTGGGGGGGGTAGTGGACACTGAAGCTTTCTTT. Its protein is CASSSTLGGVVDTEAFF. The rearrangement links TRBV27 to TRBJ1-1; maybe TRBD1 (5 bases). Germline V lookup: CDR1 MNHEY, CDR2 SMNVEV (reference sequence). V was trimmed by 4 bases and J by 3 bases, leaving 21 bases between them. This CDR3 contains 17 residues.

This clonotype was seen repeatedly, ten times or more. The chain uses TRBV27 and TRBJ1-6, with 9 bases matching TRBD1. From germline, CDR1 is MNHEY and CDR2 SMNVEV (reference sequence). The length of the CDR3 is 15 residues. Germline trimming cut 2 bases from V and 5 bases from J; bases unmatched to any gene: 1. This CDR3 is CASSLRTGDNSPLHF. The CDR3 DNA reads as TGTGCCAGCAGTTTACGGACAGGGGATAATTCACCCCTCCACTTT.

As to this clonotype: Since a much larger clone is just one base distant, this may be a read error. Without the conserved terminal phenylalanine or tryptophan, this CDR3 likely stems from a read error. The CDR3 DNA reads as TGCAGTGCTAGAGATGTCGAGTCCTACGAGCAGTACTCC. This codes for CSARDVESYEQYS. The chain joins TRBV20-1 to TRBJ2-7, with unresolved D. Between the trimmed V and J ends, which lost 0 bases and 1 base, there was a span of 7 bases. Germline CDR1 reads DFQATT; CDR2 reads SNEGSKA (reference sequence). The CDR3 runs 13 residues.

The chain has TRBV4-3 and TRBJ1-1; the D is unclear. Trimming left V 0 bases short and J 5 bases short, with 13 bases between. The CDR3 sequence is 15 residues long. Germline assignment: CDR1 LGHNA and CDR2 YSLEER. CDR3 sequence: CASSQDLLRETEAFF. The CDR3 DNA is TGCGCCAGCAGCCAAGATCTGCTCCGAGAGACTGAAGCTTTCTTT.

On this clonotype itself: A read error is possible here, since a much larger clone lies one base away. The chain uses TRBV20-1 and TRBJ1-1; no clear D. The CDR3 has 10 residues. The germline V gene encodes CDR1 DFQATT and CDR2 SNEGSKA (reference sequence). As DNA, the CDR3 is TGCAGTGCTAGAGGTACTGGAGCTTTCTTT. Its translation is CSARGTGAFF.